The 30 T cell receptor beta chains below come from one sample, sequenced in a study of blood T cells in healthy people across ages. A second PCR, run for about 7 to 11 cycles, used a sample-barcoded 5' primer plus a J-beta primer mix. TCRdb itself ran the 5' RACE reads through MiXCR, one entry per CDR3 protein. The data show about 1,600,000 distinct CDR3 sequences, around 42% seen once. Sequenced: blood. The receptors here all came from a woman between 18 and 29 years old in good health.

This chain's CDR3 is CASSGFTDRSEAFF. Written as DNA, the CDR3 is TGTGCCAGCAGTGGTTTCACTGACAGGTCTGAAGCTTTCTTT. The chain employs TRBV25-1 and TRBJ1-1, with D tentatively TRBD1 (6 bases). Trimming cost V 4 bases and J 6 bases, with 15 bases left between them. Germline values: CDR1 MGHDK, CDR2 SYGVNS. The length of the CDR3 is 14 residues.

This chain uses TRBV4-1 with TRBJ2-3, with D perhaps TRBD2 (6 bases). This CDR3 has 15 residues. V was pared by 8 bases and J by 0 bases, with 15 bases between. The V gene's germline CDR1 is MGHRA and CDR2 YSYEKL. The DNA of the CDR3 is TGCGCCAGCGGGGGGTTACCCACTAGCACAGATACGCAGTATTTT. This translates into CASGGLPTSTDTQYF.

The V call is TRBV15, the J call TRBJ2-7; weak D call: TRBD2 (6 bases). Germline CDR1 reads LNHNV; CDR2 reads YYDKDF (reference sequence). Trimming took off 0 bases at V and 4 bases at J, with 10 bases between the two ends. The CDR3 totals 14 residues. Written as DNA, the CDR3 is TGTGCCACCAGCAGAGATCGGACTATTTACGAGCAGTACTTC. Encoded protein: CATSRDRTIYEQYF.

The V call is TRBV29-1, the J call TRBJ2-5, with 9 bases aligning to TRBD2. Trimming removed 5 bases from V and 2 bases from J; junction bases left unmatched: 9. Per germline, CDR1 SQVTM and CDR2 ANQGSEA. This CDR3 is 15 amino acids long. The DNA for the CDR3 is TGCAGCGTTTCTCAGCGGGGGGCCTTACAAGAGACCCAGTACTTC. It encodes CSVSQRGALQETQYF.

This clonotype was counted a single time. A read error may be the cause here, since a much bigger clone is one base away. The V and J genes are TRBV27 and TRBJ2-7; the match to TRBD2 covers 7 bases. Germline values: CDR1 MNHEY, CDR2 SMNVEV (reference sequence). This CDR3 contains 19 residues. V shed 4 bases and J 0 bases; nucleotides not matched to a gene: 18. CDR3 amino acids: CASSSYGTGGRPSSYEQYF. For the CDR3, the DNA is TGTGCCAGCAGTTCCTATGGGACTGGCGGGAGACCGAGCTCCTACGAGCAGTACTTC.

This sequence joins TRBV14 and TRBJ2-6; possible D gene TRBD1, 6 bases. The germline CDR1 and CDR2 sequences are SGHDN and FVKESK. The CDR3 totals 13 residues. Trimming shortened V by 4 bases and J by 13 bases, and 14 bases separated the two germline ends. The CDR3 loop reads CASSLQGTGVLTF. The CDR3 DNA follows: TGTGCCAGCAGCCTACAGGGTACTGGGGTCCTGACTTTC.

The V and J genes are TRBV20-1 and TRBJ2-1, with D perhaps given as TRBD1 or TRBD2 (5 bases each). The CDR3 spans 14 residues. With 6 bases removed from V and 9 bases from J, the gap between germline ends came to 21 bases. Germline CDR1 and CDR2: DFQATT and SNEGSKA (reference sequence). The CDR3 sequence is CSAPGRVALGEQFF. As DNA, the CDR3 is TGCAGTGCCCCGGGGCGGGTGGCGTTGGGTGAGCAGTTCTTC.

This clonotype has more than one count but fewer than ten. V usage is TRBV7-2 and J usage is TRBJ2-7; TRBD2 might be the D (6 bases). This CDR3 spans 14 amino acids. Germline V gene data show CDR1 as SGHTA and CDR2 as FQGNSA. Trimming stripped 3 bases from V and 3 bases from J, with 12 bases between. CDR3 DNA sequence: TGTGCCAGCAGCTTGGGCACGACTAGCTACGAGCAGTACTTC. Translation: CASSLGTTSYEQYF.

The chain uses TRBV6-1 and TRBJ2-5; 7 bases are a match to TRBD2. Losses at the gene ends were 1 base for V and 2 bases for J; bases not matched to a gene: 13. Germline values: CDR1 MNHNS, CDR2 SASEGT. The CDR3 has 18 amino acids. The CDR3 region has the DNA TGTGCCAGCAGTGAAGGGGAATACGTGGGGGGGGGACAAGAGACCCAGTACTTC. Amino acid sequence: CASSEGEYVGGGQETQYF.

This chain joins TRBV20-1 and TRBJ1-1; D possibly corresponds to TRBD1 (6 bases). V lost 0 bases and J lost 0, with 8 bases in between. CDR3 length: 14 residues. CDR1 DFQATT and CDR2 SNEGSKA come from the germline V gene (reference sequence). The CDR3 DNA is TGCAGTGCTAGAGATCAGGGGCTGAACACTGAAGCTTTCTTT. Protein product: CSARDQGLNTEAFF.

The rearrangement uses TRBV9 and TRBJ2-4, with 10 bases fitting TRBD1. The last part of the DNA fits TRBJ2-7 better; the J call may be wrong. CDR1 and CDR2 from the germline V gene are SGDLS and YYNGEE. The CDR3 is 15 residues long. The CDR3 coding sequence is TGTGCCAGCAGCGTTGGACAGGGGGTTGGGGACGAGCAGTACTTC. Encoded protein: CASSVGQGVGDEQYF.

The chain uses TRBV10-2 and TRBJ2-7; no firm D call. CDR3 length: 11 amino acids. Germline V gene lookup returns CDR1 WSHSY and CDR2 SAAADI. V was pared by 7 bases and J by 10 bases, with 14 bases between. The CDR3 coding sequence is TGCGCCAGCACCTCTCGCGGAACCCAGTACTTC. Its translation is CASTSRGTQYF.

The chain couples TRBV6-5 to TRBJ1-5, with D uncertain. Germline V gene sequence: CDR1 MNHEY, CDR2 SVGAGI. The CDR3 sequence is 14 residues long. V shed 8 bases and J shed 1 base, with 12 bases lying between them. Here the CDR3 DNA reads TGTGCCAGCGGCAGCCCCGGAAGCAATCAGCCCCAGCATTTT. As protein: CASGSPGSNQPQHF.

The V and J genes are TRBV9 and TRBJ2-3; a possible D gene is TRBD2 (6 bases). CDR3 length: 17 amino acids. Trimming cost V 0 bases and J 0 bases, with 14 bases left between them. Germline V lookup: CDR1 SGDLS, CDR2 YYNGEE. In DNA, the CDR3 is TGTGCCAGCAGCGTAGAAGGAGGAGGGGTCAGCACAGATACGCAGTATTTT. This gives the protein CASSVEGGGVSTDTQYF.

This clonotype was seen a few times. The chain employs TRBV29-1 and TRBJ2-7; 11 bases are shared with TRBD1. This CDR3 region has 14 residues. With 6 bases clipped from V and 3 bases from J, the junction kept 7 bases outside the gene matches. Per germline, CDR1 SQVTM and CDR2 ANQGSEA. CDR3 nucleotides: TGCAGCGTCCAAGGACAGGGGGCAAGCTACGAGCAGTACTTC. This codes for CSVQGQGASYEQYF.

The rearrangement links TRBV3-1 to TRBJ2-2; no reliable D call. CDR1 is LGHDT, CDR2 YNNKEL, per germline (reference sequence). The ends were cut back, 1 base at V and 8 bases at J, with 11 bases in the middle. The CDR3 spans 14 residues. CDR3 protein: CASSQARFGGELFF. The CDR3 DNA sequence: TGTGCCAGCAGCCAAGCCCGATTCGGGGGGGAGCTGTTTTTT. The full variable domain, with the rest looked up from reference TRBV3-1 and TRBJ2-2, is DTAVSQTPKYLVTQMGNDKSIKCEQNLGHDTMYWYKQDSKKFLKIMFSYNNKELIINETVPNRFSPKSPDKAHLNLHINSLELGDSAVYFCASSQARFGGELFFGEGSRLTVL.

This clonotype was detected once. CDR3 amino acids: CASRDPSGSSGNEQYF. The CDR3 DNA is TGTGCCAGCAGGGACCCTAGCGGGAGTTCTGGGAATGAGCAGTACTTC. This chain uses TRBV7-2 with TRBJ2-5; 10 nucleotides align to TRBD2. Per the germline V gene, CDR1 is SGHTA and CDR2 is FQGNSA. The CDR3 contains 16 residues. The trim removed 6 bases at V and 11 bases at J, leaving 18 bases unmatched.

The rearrangement uses TRBV6-5 and TRBJ2-5, with TRBD1 identical over 8 bases. CDR1 MNHEY and CDR2 SVGAGI come from the germline V gene. The V gene end was trimmed by 2 bases and the J gene end by 6 bases; junction bases not matched to a gene: 8. CDR3 size: 15 residues. The CDR3 sequence: CASSYETGVVKTQYF. CDR3 DNA: TGTGCCAGCAGTTACGAGACAGGGGTGGTGAAGACCCAGTACTTC.

This clonotype has a handful of counts. This chain joins TRBV7-2 and TRBJ2-7; D not certain. The CDR3 is 15 residues long. Trimming removed 0 bases from V and 0 bases from J, with 9 bases in between. Germline loops: CDR1 SGHTA, CDR2 FQGNSA. This CDR3 is CASSLAMVTSYEQYF. The CDR3 coding sequence is TGTGCCAGCAGCTTAGCGATGGTTACCTCCTACGAGCAGTACTTC.

This chain connects TRBV20-1 to TRBJ2-7; 7 positions match TRBD2. CDR1 is DFQATT, CDR2 SNEGSKA, per germline (reference sequence). There are 12 residues in the CDR3. V lost 8 bases, J lost 4 bases, and 8 bases stayed unmatched. The CDR3 loop is CSTGRGVYEQYF. CDR3 DNA sequence: TGCAGTACCGGACGGGGGGTTTACGAGCAGTACTTC.

This chain connects TRBV13 to TRBJ2-7; D might be TRBD2 (6 bases). The V end lost 0 bases, the J end lost 0 bases, and 12 bases lay between the germline ends. Germline V gives CDR1 PRHDT, CDR2 FYEKMQ (reference sequence). The CDR3 covers 16 residues. Written as DNA, the CDR3 is TGTGCCAGCAGCTTAGGAGCGGGTATAATCTCCTACGAGCAGTACTTC. Amino acid sequence: CASSLGAGIISYEQYF.

This clonotype was observed a few times. J is TRBJ2-6 and V is TRBV28, with TRBD1 matching 9 bases. The V and J ends lost 5 bases and 0 bases, in that order; junction bases with no gene match: 8. Germline V gives CDR1 MDHEN, CDR2 SYDVKM. The CDR3 runs 18 residues. The CDR3 region has the DNA TGTGCCAGCAGTAACCGAGGGACAGGGTCCTCTGGGGCCAACGTCCTGACTTTC. Its translation: CASSNRGTGSSGANVLTF.

This chain uses TRBV10-3 with TRBJ1-1; D is possibly TRBD1 (5 bases). The CDR3 length is 13 residues. CDR1 is ENHRY, CDR2 SYGVKD, per germline. V lost 4 bases and J lost 3, with 9 bases in between. Here the CDR3 reads CAISGGWDTEAFF. The CDR3 nucleotides read TGTGCCATCAGTGGGGGGTGGGACACTGAAGCTTTCTTT.

This clonotype was seen a handful of times. The chain joins TRBV7-9 to TRBJ1-6, with D uncertain. The CDR3 runs 11 residues. Per germline, CDR1 SEHNR and CDR2 FQNEAQ (reference sequence). V was trimmed by 6 bases and J by 6 bases, leaving 3 bases between them. CDR3 DNA: TGTGCCAGCAGGGCTAATTCACCCCTCCACTTT. Translating it yields CASRANSPLHF. The entire variable domain, with the rest obtained from reference TRBV7-9 and TRBJ1-6, is as follows: DTGVSQNPRHKITKRGQNVTFRCDPISEHNRLYWYRQTLGQGPEFLTYFQNEAQLEKSRLLSDRFSAERPKGSFSTLEIQRTEQGDSAMYLCASRANSPLHFGNGTRLTVT.

The chain uses TRBV7-2 and TRBJ1-2, with no clear D. V was pared by 1 base and J by 8 bases, with 14 bases between. CDR3 size: 14 residues. Germline V gives CDR1 SGHTA, CDR2 FQGNSA. The CDR3, as DNA: TGTGCCAGCAGCTTAGATCTCCACGGTGGCGGCTACACCTTC. It encodes CASSLDLHGGGYTF.

This clonotype has only a few counts. The chain carries TRBV12-3 or TRBV12-4 and TRBJ2-2; TRBD2 matches 11 bases. The CDR3 contains 18 residues. V trimming: 3 bases; J trimming: 5 bases; junction bases outside the gene matches: 11. In DNA form, the CDR3 reads TGTGCCAGCAGTTTTAAGGGGAGACTAGCGGGACGGACCGGGGAGCTGTTTTTT. Protein sequence: CASSFKGRLAGRTGELFF.

This clonotype was counted between two and nine times. Germline and junction disagree at one end, which may indicate a read error. The chain couples TRBV28 to TRBJ2-2; 7 bases map to TRBD1. Germline V gene sequence: CDR1 MDHEN, CDR2 SYDVKM. CDR3 length equals 14 residues. The CDR3 nucleotides are TGTGCCAGCACTTTACAGGGGTACACCGGGGAGCTGTTTTTT. Translated: CASTLQGYTGELFF.

V gene TRBV2 combines with J gene TRBJ2-1, with D perhaps TRBD1 (5 bases). Per the germline V gene, CDR1 is SNHLY and CDR2 is FYNNEI. V lost 5 bases and J 2 bases, leaving 13 bases between the germline ends. CDR3 length equals 15 residues. The DNA for the CDR3 is TGTGCCAGCAGTCGGGCCCAGGGCACCTACAATGAGCAGTTCTTC. Residues: CASSRAQGTYNEQFF.

The J gene is TRBJ1-6, the V gene TRBV7-9, with 7 bases identical to TRBD1. Germline values: CDR1 SEHNR, CDR2 FQNEAQ (reference sequence). Germline trimming cut 5 bases from V and 0 bases from J; bases unmatched to any gene: 10. The CDR3 length is 18 residues. The CDR3, as DNA: TGTGCCAGCAGCCGTACAGACAGGGCCAACTCCTATAATTCACCCCTCCACTTT. The encoded protein is CASSRTDRANSYNSPLHF.

The chain uses TRBV6-5 and TRBJ2-7, with TRBD2 matching 7 bases. Germline V gene data show CDR1 as MNHEY and CDR2 as SVGAGI. The CDR3 extends over 14 amino acids. Trimming took 0 bases from V and 3 from J; bases not matched to a gene: 2. The CDR3 protein is CASSYSSGIYEQYF. CDR3 nucleotide sequence: TGTGCCAGCAGTTACTCGAGCGGGATCTACGAGCAGTACTTC.